The rows below give T cell receptor beta chains drawn from one sample of a study of cytomegalovirus exposure and HLA in healthy donors. The method was immunoSEQ multiplex PCR; TCRdb's version includes in-frame clones alone and lacks a portion of them. Of around 170,000 clones in the sample, roughly 79% are singletons; the top ten hold over 2.5%. Sequencing was done on a sample of PBMCs. Receptors were obtained from a woman aged 45-59 years in good health and CMV-seropositive. Both conserved end residues are part of each CDR3. The D gene is left open where the match is weak. Size is omitted from some rows. Given values are once, few, many or a class for expanded clones.

d_gene | abundance | j_gene | len | v_gene | CDR3aa | CDR3nt
TRBD2 | . | TRBJ2-2 | 15 | TRBV5-6 | CASSFRGLAAGELFF | TGTGCCAGCAGCTTTAGGGGACTAGCGGCCGGGGAGCTGTTTTTT
. | . | TRBJ1-1 | 13 | TRBV9 | CASSVSVLTEAFF | TGTGCCAGCAGCGTAAGCGTATTAACTGAAGCTTTCTTT
. | . | TRBJ1-1 | 12 | TRBV30 | CAWSVRLAEAFF | TGTGCCTGGAGTGTAAGACTCGCTGAAGCTTTCTTT
. | . | TRBJ2-3 | 15 | TRBV10-3 | CAISGAGAMEDTQYF | TGTGCCATCAGTGGGGCAGGGGCGATGGAAGATACGCAGTATTTT
. | . | TRBJ1-1 | 15 | TRBV19 | CASSPPVGRATEAFF | TGTGCCAGTAGCCCCCCCGTGGGCAGGGCCACTGAAGCTTTCTTT
. | . | TRBJ1-2 | 15 | TRBV7-2 | CASSPAGGPAYGYTF | TGTGCCAGCAGCCCAGCCGGGGGACCAGCCTATGGCTACACCTTC
TRBD1 | . | TRBJ1-1 | 14 | TRBV5-1 | CASSLFQGATEAFF | TGCGCCAGCAGCTTGTTTCAGGGGGCCACTGAAGCTTTCTTT
. | . | TRBJ1-1 | 15 | TRBV19 | CASSITGSGSTEAFF | TGTGCCAGTAGTATAACAGGGTCGGGCAGCACTGAAGCTTTCTTT
TRBD1 | . | TRBJ2-4 | 15 | TRBV4-2 | CASSHTGGAKNIQYF | TGTGCCAGCAGCCACACAGGGGGCGCCAAAAACATTCAGTACTTC
. | . | TRBJ2-3 | 13 | TRBV6-1 | CAGLTTGTDTQYF | TGTGCCGGCTTAACGACAGGCACAGATACGCAGTATTTT
TRBD1 | . | TRBJ1-1 | 15 | TRBV18 | CASSATTGVRTEAFF | TGTGCCAGCTCAGCTACGACAGGGGTGCGCACTGAAGCTTTCTTT
. | few | TRBJ2-4 | 12 | TRBV9 | CASRGDEDIQYF | TGTGCCAGCAGGGGAGATGAGGACATTCAGTACTTC
. | . | TRBJ2-7 | 11 | TRBV28 | CASSLTYEQYF | TGTGCCAGCAGTCTAACCTACGAGCAGTACTTC
. | . | TRBJ1-5 | 14 | TRBV5-1 | CASSLGAGDQPQHF | TGCGCCAGCAGCTTGGGGGCGGGAGATCAGCCCCAGCATTTT
TRBD2 | . | TRBJ2-7 | 16 | TRBV7-6 | CASSPGGGEERYEQYF | TGTGCCAGCAGCCCCGGGGGAGGGGAAGAACGGTACGAGCAGTACTTC
TRBD1 | . | TRBJ1-4 | 15 | TRBV5-4 | CASSPRQGTGEKLFF | TGTGCCAGCAGCCCGCGACAGGGGACAGGTGAAAAACTGTTTTTT
TRBD2 | . | TRBJ2-7 | 15 | TRBV11-2 | CASSFSSGSSYEQYF | TGTGCCAGCAGCTTTTCTAGCGGTAGCTCCTACGAGCAGTACTTC